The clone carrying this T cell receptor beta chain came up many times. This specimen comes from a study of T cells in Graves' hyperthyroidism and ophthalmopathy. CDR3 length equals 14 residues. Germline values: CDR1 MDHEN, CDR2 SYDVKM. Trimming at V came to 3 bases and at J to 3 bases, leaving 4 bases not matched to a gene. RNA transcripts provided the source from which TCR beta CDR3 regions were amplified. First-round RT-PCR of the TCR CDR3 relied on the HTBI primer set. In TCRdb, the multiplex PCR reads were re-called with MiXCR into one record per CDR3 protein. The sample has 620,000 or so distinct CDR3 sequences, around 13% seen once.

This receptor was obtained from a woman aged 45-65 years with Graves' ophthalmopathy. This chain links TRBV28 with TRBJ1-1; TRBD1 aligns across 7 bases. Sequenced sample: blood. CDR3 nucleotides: TGTGCCAGCAGTTTTCGAGGGGGCTACACTGAAGCTTTCTTT. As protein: CASSFRGGYTEAFF. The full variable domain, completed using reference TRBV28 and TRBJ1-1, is DVKVTQSSRYLVKRTGEKVFLECVQDMDHENMFWYRQDPGLGLRLIYFSYDVKMKEKGDIPEGYSVSREKKERFSLILESASTNQTSMYLCASSFRGGYTEAFFGQGTRLTVV.